Given below is one TCR beta chain in context. What it recognizes is unknown. TCRdb recomputed calls from the RT-PCR reads with MiXCR, one row per CDR3 protein. The sample holds more than 600,000 distinct CDR3 sequences, about 18% seen once. The data are from a study of response to subunit inactivated influenza vaccine. Study conclusions and caveats: Authors suggested few new T cells are recruited by each seasonal influenza vaccination.

Trimming stripped 6 bases from V and 2 bases from J, with 12 bases between. The germline CDR1 and CDR2 sequences are SGHTA and FQGNSA. The CDR3 consists of 14 residues. The V call is TRBV7-2, the J call TRBJ2-3, with D possibly TRBD2 on 5 matching bases. The clonotype originates from a man between 45 and 60 years old who received an inactivated influenza vaccine. The input for sequencing was PBMCs from blood, taken 4 to 6 days after vaccination. Here the CDR3 reads CASRPDFFTDTQYF. The CDR3 DNA is TGTGCCAGCAGGCCGGACTTTTTCACAGATACGCAGTATTTT. Using reference TRBV7-2 and TRBJ2-3 for the parts outside the CDR3, the full variable domain is GAGVSQSPSNKVTEKGKDVELRCDPISGHTALYWYRQSLGQGLEFLIYFQGNSAPDKSGLPSDRFSAERTGGSVSTLTIQRTQQEDSAVYLCASRPDFFTDTQYFGPGTRLTVL.